This T cell receptor beta chain derives from a study of regulatory T cells in long-lasting Graves disease. Time point here: persistent/refractory GD, antithyroid drugs over 5 years with positive TRAb. The TCR library was made from RNA that had been extracted from PBMCs in TRIzol. American Thyroid Association guidelines were used to diagnose Graves' disease. Building of the TCR beta libraries involved iRepertoire HTBI primers and Arm-PCR of CDR3 regions. One entry per CDR3 protein results from TCRdb running MiXCR on the multiplex PCR reads. Of 500,000 to 800,000 distinct CDR3 sequences in the sample, around 32% are singletons; the top ten hold roughly 41%. Points on this clonotype: The conserved phenylalanine or tryptophan normally closing the CDR3 is absent here, so this likely arose from a read error.

Sequenced material: peripheral blood mononuclear cells (PBMCs), taken when the disease was refractory, from a patient treated with antithyroid drugs. The origin of this receptor is a female donor with Graves disease.

The CDR3 here is CASSEAGAGASNQPQHL. In DNA, the CDR3 is TGTGCCAGCAGTGAAGCGGGGGCAGGGGCATCCAATCAGCCCCAGCATCTT. The chain uses TRBV2 and TRBJ1-5; a weak D match, TRBD1 (6 bases). This CDR3 is 17 amino acids long. Per germline, CDR1 SNHLY and CDR2 FYNNEI. Trimming pared 0 bases from V and 3 bases from J, leaving 15 bases between.